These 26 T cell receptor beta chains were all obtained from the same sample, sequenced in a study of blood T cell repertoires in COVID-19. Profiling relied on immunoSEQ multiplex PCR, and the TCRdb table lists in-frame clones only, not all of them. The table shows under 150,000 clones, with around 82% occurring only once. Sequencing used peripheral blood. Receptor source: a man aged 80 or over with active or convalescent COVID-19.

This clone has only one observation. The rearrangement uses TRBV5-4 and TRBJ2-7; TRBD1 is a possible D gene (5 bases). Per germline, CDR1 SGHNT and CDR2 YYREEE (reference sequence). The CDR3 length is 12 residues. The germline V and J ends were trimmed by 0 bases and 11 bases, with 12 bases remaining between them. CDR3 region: CASSLALGPEYF. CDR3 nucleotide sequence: TGTGCCAGCAGCTTGGCTTTGGGGCCGGAGTACTTC.

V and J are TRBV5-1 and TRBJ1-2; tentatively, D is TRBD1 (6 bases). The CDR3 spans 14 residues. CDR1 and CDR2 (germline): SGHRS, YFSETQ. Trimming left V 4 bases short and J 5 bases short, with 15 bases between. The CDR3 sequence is CASSLAGGAYGYTF. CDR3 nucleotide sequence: TGCGCCAGCAGCCTAGCGGGGGGCGCATATGGCTACACCTTC.

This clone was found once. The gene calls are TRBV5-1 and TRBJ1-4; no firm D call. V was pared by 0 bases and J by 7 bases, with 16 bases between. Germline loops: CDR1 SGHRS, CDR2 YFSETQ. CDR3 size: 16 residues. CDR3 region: CASSLAFWRVGEKLFF. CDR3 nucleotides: TGCGCCAGCAGCTTGGCCTTTTGGAGGGTAGGTGAAAAACTGTTTTTT.

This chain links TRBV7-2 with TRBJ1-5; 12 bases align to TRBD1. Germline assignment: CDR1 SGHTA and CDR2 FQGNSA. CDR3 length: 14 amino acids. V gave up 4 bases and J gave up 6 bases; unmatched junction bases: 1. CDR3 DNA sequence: TGTGCCAGCAGCTCGGGACAGGGGGCTCAGCCCCAGCATTTT. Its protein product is CASSSGQGAQPQHF.

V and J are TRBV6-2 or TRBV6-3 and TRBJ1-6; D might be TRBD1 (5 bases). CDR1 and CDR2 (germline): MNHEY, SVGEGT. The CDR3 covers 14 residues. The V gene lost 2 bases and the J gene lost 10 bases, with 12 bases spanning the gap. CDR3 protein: CASSYGGVGSPLHF. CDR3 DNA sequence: TGTGCCAGCAGTTACGGGGGGGTCGGATCACCCCTCCACTTT.

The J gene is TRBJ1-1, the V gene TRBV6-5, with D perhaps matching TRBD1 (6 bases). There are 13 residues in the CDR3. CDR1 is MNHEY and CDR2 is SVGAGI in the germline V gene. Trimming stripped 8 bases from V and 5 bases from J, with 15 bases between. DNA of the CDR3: TGTGCCAGCGAAATGGGGACAAGAACTGAAGCTTTCTTT. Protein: CASEMGTRTEAFF.

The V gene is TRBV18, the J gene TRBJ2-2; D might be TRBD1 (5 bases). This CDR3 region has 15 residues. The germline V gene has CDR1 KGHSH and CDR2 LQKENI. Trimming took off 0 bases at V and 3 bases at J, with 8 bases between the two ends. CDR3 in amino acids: CASSPPGVDTGELFF. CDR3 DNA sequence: TGTGCCAGCTCACCACCAGGGGTAGACACCGGGGAGCTGTTTTTT.

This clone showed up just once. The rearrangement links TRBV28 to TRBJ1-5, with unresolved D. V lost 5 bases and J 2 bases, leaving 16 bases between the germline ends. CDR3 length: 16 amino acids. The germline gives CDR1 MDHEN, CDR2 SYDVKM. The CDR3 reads CASSLYRGVGNQPQHF. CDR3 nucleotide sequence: TGTGCCAGCAGTCTGTATCGCGGGGTTGGCAATCAGCCCCAGCATTTT. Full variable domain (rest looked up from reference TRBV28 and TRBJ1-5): DVKVTQSSRYLVKRTGEKVFLECVQDMDHENMFWYRQDPGLGLRLIYFSYDVKMKEKGDIPEGYSVSREKKERFSLILESASTNQTSMYLCASSLYRGVGNQPQHFGDGTRLSIL.

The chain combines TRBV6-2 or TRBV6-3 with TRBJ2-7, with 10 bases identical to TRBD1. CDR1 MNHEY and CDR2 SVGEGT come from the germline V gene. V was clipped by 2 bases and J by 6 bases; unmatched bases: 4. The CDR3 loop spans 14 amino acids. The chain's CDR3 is CASSYLRTGGEQYF. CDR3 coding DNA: TGTGCCAGCAGTTACCTGAGGACAGGGGGCGAGCAGTACTTC.

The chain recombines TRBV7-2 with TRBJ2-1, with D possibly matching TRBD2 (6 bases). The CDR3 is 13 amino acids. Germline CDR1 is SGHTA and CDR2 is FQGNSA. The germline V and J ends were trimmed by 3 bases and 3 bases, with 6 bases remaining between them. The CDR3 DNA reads TGTGCCAGCAGCTTGACTAGCTACAATGAGCAGTTCTTC. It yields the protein CASSLTSYNEQFF.

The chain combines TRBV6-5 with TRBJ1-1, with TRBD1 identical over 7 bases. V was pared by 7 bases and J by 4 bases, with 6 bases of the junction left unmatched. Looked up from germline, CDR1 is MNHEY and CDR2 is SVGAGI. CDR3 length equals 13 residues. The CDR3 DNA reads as TGTGCCAGCAAGGGGGACAGCTTCACTGAAGCTTTCTTT. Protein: CASKGDSFTEAFF.

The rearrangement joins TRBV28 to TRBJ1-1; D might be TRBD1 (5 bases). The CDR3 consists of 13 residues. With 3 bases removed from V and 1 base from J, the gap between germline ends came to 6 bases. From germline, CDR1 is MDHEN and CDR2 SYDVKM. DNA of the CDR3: TGTGCCAGCAGTTTCACAGGGAACACTGAAGCTTTCTTT. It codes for CASSFTGNTEAFF.

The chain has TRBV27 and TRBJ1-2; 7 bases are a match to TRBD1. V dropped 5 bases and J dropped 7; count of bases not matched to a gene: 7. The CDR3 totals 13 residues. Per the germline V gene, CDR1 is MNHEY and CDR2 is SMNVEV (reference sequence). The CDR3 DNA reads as TGTGCCAGCAGTCCGAAACAGGGGTTTGGCTACACCTTC. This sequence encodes CASSPKQGFGYTF.

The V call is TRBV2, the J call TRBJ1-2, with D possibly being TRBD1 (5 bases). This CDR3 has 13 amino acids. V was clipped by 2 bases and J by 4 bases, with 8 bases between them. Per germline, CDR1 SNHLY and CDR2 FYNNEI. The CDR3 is CASSERGSYGYTF. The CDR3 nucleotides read TGTGCCAGCAGTGAAAGGGGTAGCTATGGCTACACCTTC.

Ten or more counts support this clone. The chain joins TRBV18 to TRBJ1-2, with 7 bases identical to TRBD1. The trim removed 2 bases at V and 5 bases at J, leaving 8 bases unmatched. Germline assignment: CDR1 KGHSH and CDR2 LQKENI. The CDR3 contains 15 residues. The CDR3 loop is CASSPEIGTEYGYTF. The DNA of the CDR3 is TGTGCCAGCTCACCAGAAATCGGGACAGAGTATGGCTACACCTTC. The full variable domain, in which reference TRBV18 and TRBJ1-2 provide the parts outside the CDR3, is NAGVMQNPRHLVRRRGQEARLRCSPMKGHSHVYWYRQLPEEGLKFMVYLQKENIIDESGMPKERFSAEFPKEGPSILRIQQVVRGDSAAYFCASSPEIGTEYGYTFGSGTRLTVV.

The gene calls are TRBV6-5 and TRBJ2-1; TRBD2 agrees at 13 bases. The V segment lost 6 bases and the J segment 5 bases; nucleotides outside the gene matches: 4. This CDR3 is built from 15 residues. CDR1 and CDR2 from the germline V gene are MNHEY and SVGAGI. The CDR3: CASSSGTSGDNEQFF. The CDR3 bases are TGTGCCAGCAGCTCCGGGACTAGCGGGGACAATGAGCAGTTCTTC.

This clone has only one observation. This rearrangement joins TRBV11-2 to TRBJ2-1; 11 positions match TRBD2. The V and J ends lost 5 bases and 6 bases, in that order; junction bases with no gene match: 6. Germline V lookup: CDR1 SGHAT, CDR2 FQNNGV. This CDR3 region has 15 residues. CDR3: CASSPASGGFNEQFF. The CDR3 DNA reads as TGTGCCAGCAGCCCCGCTAGCGGGGGGTTCAATGAGCAGTTCTTC.

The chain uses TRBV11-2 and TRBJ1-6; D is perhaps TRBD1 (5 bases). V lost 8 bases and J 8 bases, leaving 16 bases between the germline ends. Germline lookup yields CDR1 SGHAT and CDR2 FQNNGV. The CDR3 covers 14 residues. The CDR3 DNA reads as TGTGCCAGCGAGAAGGGAGGGGCGTATTCACCCCTCCACTTT. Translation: CASEKGGAYSPLHF.

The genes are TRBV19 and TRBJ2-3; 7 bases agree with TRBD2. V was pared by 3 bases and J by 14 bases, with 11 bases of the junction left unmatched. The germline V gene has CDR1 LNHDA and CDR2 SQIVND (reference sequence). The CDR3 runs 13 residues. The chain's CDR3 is CASSMGTIGEAYF. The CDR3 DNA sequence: TGTGCCAGTAGTATGGGGACTATCGGGGAGGCGTATTTT.

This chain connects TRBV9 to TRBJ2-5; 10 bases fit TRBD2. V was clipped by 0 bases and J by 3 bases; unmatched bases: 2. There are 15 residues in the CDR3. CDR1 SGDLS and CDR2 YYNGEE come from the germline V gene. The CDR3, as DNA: TGTGCCAGCAGCGTAGCCGGGACTAGCGAAGAGACCCAGTACTTC. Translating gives CASSVAGTSEETQYF.

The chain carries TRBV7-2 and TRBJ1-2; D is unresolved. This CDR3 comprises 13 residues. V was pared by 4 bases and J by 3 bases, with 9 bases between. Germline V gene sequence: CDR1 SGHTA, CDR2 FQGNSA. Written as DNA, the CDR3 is TGTGCCAGCAGCTATGGACTGGACTATGGCTACACCTTC. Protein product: CASSYGLDYGYTF.

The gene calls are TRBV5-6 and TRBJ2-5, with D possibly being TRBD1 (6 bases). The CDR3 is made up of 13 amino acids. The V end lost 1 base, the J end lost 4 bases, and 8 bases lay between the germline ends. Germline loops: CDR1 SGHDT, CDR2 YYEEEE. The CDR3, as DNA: TGTGCCAGCAGCTTGCAGGGGATAGAGACCCAGTACTTC. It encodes CASSLQGIETQYF.

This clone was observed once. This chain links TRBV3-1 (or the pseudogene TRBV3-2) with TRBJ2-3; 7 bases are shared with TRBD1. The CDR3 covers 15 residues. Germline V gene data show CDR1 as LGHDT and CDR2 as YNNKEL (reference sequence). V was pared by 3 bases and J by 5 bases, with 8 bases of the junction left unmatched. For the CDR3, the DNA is TGTGCCAGCAGCCAGATGAGGACAGGCGGAGATACGCAGTATTTT. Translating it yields CASSQMRTGGDTQYF.

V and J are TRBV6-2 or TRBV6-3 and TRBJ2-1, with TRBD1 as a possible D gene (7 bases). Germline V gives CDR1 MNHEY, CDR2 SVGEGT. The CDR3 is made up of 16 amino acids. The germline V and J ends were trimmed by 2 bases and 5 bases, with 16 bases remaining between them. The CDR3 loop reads CASSYATGRWDNEQFF. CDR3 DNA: TGTGCCAGCAGTTACGCGACAGGGAGGTGGGACAATGAGCAGTTCTTC.

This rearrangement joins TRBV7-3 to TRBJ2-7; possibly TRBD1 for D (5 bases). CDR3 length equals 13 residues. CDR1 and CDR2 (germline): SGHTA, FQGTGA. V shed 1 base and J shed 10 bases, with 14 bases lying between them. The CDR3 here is CASSLMGPSPQYF. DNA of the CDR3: TGTGCCAGCAGCTTAATGGGGCCCTCCCCTCAGTACTTC.

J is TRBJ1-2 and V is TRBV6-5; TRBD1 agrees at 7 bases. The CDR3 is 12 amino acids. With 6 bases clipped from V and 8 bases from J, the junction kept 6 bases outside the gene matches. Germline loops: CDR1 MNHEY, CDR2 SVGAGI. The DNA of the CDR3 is TGTGCCAGCAGATGGACAGGTGGAGGCTACACCTTC. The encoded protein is CASRWTGGGYTF.